Detailed here is one TCR beta chain. This sample was taken from a study of blood T cell repertoires in COVID-19. Looking at the study overall: The study drew acute and convalescent COVID-19 samples from the United States, Italy and Spain.

The protocol was immunoSEQ multiplex PCR, while the TCRdb copy is restricted to in-frame clones and leaves out a portion. Of around 280,000 clones in the sample, about nine tenths were seen once. Germline assignment: CDR1 LGHDT and CDR2 YNNKEL (reference sequence). V dropped 5 bases and J dropped 4; count of bases not matched to a gene: 11. This CDR3 is built from 17 residues. Those who participated ranged in age from about 18 to 89 years and resided in about two dozen US areas. Two negative PCRs, clearance, or symptom resolution characterized the recovered Cohort 3 donors. The material sequenced was PBMCs or T cells enriched from blood (not recorded which). The genes are TRBV3-1 (or the pseudogene TRBV3-2) and TRBJ2-1, with 10 bases identical to TRBD2. This receptor was obtained from a woman aged 35 to 49 who had recovered from COVID-19. CDR3 bases: TGTGCCAGCAGCGCCCCGCTAGCGGGAGAGGTATACAATGAGCAGTTCTTC. As protein: CASSAPLAGEVYNEQFF.